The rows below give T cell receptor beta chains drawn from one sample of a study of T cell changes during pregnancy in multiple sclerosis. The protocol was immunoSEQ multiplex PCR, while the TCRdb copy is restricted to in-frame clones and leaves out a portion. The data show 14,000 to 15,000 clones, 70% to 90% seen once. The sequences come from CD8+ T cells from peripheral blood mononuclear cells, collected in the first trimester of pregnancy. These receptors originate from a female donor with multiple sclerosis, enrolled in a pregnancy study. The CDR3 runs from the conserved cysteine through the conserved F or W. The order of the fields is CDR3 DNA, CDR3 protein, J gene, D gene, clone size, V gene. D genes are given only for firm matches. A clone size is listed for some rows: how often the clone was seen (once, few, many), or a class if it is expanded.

TGTGCCAGCAGCCTAGGGGGACAGGGGAACCCCTACGAGCAGTACTTC	CASSLGGQGNPYEQYF	TRBJ2-7	TRBD1	NA	TRBV2
TGCGCCAGCAGCCCCGGACAGATCATGAACACTGAAGCTTTCTTT	CASSPGQIMNTEAFF	TRBJ1-1	NA	NA	TRBV5-1
TGTGCCAGCAGCCCTGGACTCGTTAGCACAGATACGCAGTATTTT	CASSPGLVSTDTQYF	TRBJ2-3	NA	NA	TRBV13
TGTGCCAGGGGGGCACAGGGGGCAGGGGAGACCCAGTACTTC	CARGAQGAGETQYF	TRBJ2-5	TRBD1	NA	TRBV19
TGTGCCAGCAGTTACTCTGGACATTCTTCACCCCTCCACTTT	CASSYSGHSSPLHF	TRBJ1-6	NA	once	TRBV6-5
TGTGCCAGTAGTAGACAGGGATGGGCCACTGAAGCTTTCTTT	CASSRQGWATEAFF	TRBJ1-1	TRBD1	NA	TRBV19
TGTGCCGTCTTAGTTACTGACTCCTACAATGAGCAGTTCTTC	CAVLVTDSYNEQFF	TRBJ2-1	NA	once	TRBV7-9
TGTGCCAGCAGCCAGGGACAGGGGGAAGAGACCCAGTACTTC	CASSQGQGEETQYF	TRBJ2-5	TRBD1	NA	TRBV7-9
TGTGCCAGCGCCCACGGGGGGAATTTGGGCAATGAGCAGTTCTTC	CASAHGGNLGNEQFF	TRBJ2-1	TRBD2	NA	TRBV19
TGTGCCAGCAGCCGACTCAGGGGGTTTAATGAAAAACTGTTTTTT	CASSRLRGFNEKLFF	TRBJ1-4	TRBD1	NA	TRBV27
TGTGCCAGTAGTATGTCAACAATTCAGCCCCAGCATTTT	CASSMSTIQPQHF	TRBJ1-5	NA	NA	TRBV19
TGTGCCAGCAGTCTTGACCCGTCGGGGGAGCAGTTCTTC	CASSLDPSGEQFF	TRBJ2-1	NA	NA	TRBV27
TGTGCCAGCAGTGACAGGGGGCATAACTCCTACGAGCAGTACTTC	CASSDRGHNSYEQYF	TRBJ2-7	TRBD1	NA	TRBV28
TGCGCCAGCAGCTTGGAACAGGGCCCCTCTGGGGCCAACGTCCTGACTTTC	CASSLEQGPSGANVLTF	TRBJ2-6	NA	NA	TRBV5-1
TGTGCCAGCAGCGAGGGACAATTCTCCTACAATGAGCAGTTCTTC	CASSEGQFSYNEQFF	TRBJ2-1	NA	NA	TRBV2
TGTGCCAGTAGGGACAACTCCTACGAGCAGTACTTC	CASRDNSYEQYF	TRBJ2-7	NA	NA	TRBV27
TGTGCCAGCAGCCCGGGGACAGGGGGTGGGACTGAAGCTTTCTTT	CASSPGTGGGTEAFF	TRBJ1-1	TRBD1	NA	TRBV5-6
TGCGCCAGCAGCTTGACTATAACTAGCGGAACGAACACCGGGGAGCTGTTTTTT	CASSLTITSGTNTGELFF	TRBJ2-2	TRBD2	NA	TRBV5-1
TGTGCCAGCAGCGTGACACCGGGGAGGACAGATACGCAGTATTTT	CASSVTPGRTDTQYF	TRBJ2-3	NA	NA	TRBV9
TGTGCCAGCAGTGCCCCTTGGGGGGGGCCCCATCCCCTCTACGAGCAGTACTTC	CASSAPWGGPHPLYEQYF	TRBJ2-7	NA	NA	TRBV6-1
TGTGCCAGTACCCTAGGAGGCACTGAAGCTTTCTTT	CASTLGGTEAFF	TRBJ1-1	NA	NA	TRBV19
TGTGCCTGGGCAGGGGCTAGGGGCTACACCTTC	CAWAGARGYTF	TRBJ1-2	NA	once	TRBV30
TGTGCCAGCAGCTTTTGGGGCCGGGCACCTTTATATAATTCACCCCTCCACTTT	CASSFWGRAPLYNSPLHF	TRBJ1-6	NA	NA	TRBV7-2
TGTGCCAGCAGCGTGACTAGCGGGGGGAACTACGAGCAGTACTTC	CASSVTSGGNYEQYF	TRBJ2-7	TRBD2	NA	TRBV7-7
TGTGCCAGCAGCTTAGTCATGTCGGCAGGGTATCATGGCTACACCTTC	CASSLVMSAGYHGYTF	TRBJ1-2	NA	NA	TRBV7-2